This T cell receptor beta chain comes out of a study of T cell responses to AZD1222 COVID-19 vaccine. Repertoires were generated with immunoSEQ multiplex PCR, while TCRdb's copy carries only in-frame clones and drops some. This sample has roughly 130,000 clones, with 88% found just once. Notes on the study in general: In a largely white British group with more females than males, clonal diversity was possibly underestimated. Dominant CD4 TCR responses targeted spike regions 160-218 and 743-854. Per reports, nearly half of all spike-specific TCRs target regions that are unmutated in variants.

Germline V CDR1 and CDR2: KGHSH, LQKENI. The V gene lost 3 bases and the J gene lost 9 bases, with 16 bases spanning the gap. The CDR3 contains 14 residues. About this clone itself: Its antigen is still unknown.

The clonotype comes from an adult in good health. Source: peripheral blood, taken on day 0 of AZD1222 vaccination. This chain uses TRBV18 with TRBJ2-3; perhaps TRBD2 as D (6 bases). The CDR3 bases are TGTGCCAGCTCACCCGGCCGGGACTTCATAACGCAGTATTTT. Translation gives CASSPGRDFITQYF.